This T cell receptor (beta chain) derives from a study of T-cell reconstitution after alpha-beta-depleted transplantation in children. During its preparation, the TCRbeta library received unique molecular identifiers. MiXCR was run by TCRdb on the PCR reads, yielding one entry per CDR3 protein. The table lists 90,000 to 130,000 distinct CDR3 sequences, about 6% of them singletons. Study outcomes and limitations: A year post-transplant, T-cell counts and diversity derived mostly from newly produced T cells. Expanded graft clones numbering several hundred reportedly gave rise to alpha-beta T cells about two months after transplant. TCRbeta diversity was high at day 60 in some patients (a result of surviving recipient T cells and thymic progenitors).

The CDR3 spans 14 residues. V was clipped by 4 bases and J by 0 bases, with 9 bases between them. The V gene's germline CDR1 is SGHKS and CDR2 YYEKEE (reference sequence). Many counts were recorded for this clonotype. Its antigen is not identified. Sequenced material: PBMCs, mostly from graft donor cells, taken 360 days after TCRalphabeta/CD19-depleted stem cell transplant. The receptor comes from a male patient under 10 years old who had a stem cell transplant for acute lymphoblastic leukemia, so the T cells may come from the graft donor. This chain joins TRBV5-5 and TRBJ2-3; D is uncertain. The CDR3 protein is CASSRMGSTDTQYF. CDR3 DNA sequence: TGTGCCAGCAGCCGGATGGGGAGCACAGATACGCAGTATTTT.